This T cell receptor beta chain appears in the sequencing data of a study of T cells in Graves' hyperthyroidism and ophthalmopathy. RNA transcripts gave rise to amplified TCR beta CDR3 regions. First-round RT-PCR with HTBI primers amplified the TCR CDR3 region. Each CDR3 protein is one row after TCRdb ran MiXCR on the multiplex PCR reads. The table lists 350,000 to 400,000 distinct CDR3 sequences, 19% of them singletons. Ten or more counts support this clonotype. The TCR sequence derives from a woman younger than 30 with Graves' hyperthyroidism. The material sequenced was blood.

DNA of the CDR3: TGTGCCAGCAGTCAGGGTCCCAATCAGCCCCAGCATTTT. Encoded protein: CASSQGPNQPQHF. The chain recombines TRBV3-1 with TRBJ1-5; possibly TRBD1 for D (5 bases). Trimming took off 6 bases at V and 3 bases at J, with 9 bases between the two ends. The CDR3 has 13 amino acids. Germline V gene lookup returns CDR1 LGHDT and CDR2 YNNKEL (reference sequence). Full variable domain (outside the CDR3, taken from reference TRBV3-1 and TRBJ1-5): DTAVSQTPKYLVTQMGNDKSIKCEQNLGHDTMYWYKQDSKKFLKIMFSYNNKELIINETVPNRFSPKSPDKAHLNLHINSLELGDSAVYFCASSQGPNQPQHFGDGTRLSIL.